This TCR beta chain was captured in a study of T cell responses to AZD1222 COVID-19 vaccine (dated by TCRdb to 2020 to 2023). At the level of the whole study: TCR sequencing was performed for fewer than 250 trial participants, of whom 207 were given two doses of AZD1222 and about 25 were given two doses of MenACWY control vaccine. Trial participants were enrolled into age subgroups of 18-55, 56-69 and 70-plus years, which contained 148, 28 and 57 TCR-sequenced participants, respectively. Overall study results and their limits: The whole spike protein was spanned by vaccine-associated CD4 TCRs, and dominant responses were seen in regions 160-218 and 743-854. After two AZD1222 doses, both the breadth and the depth of spike-specific TCRs were significantly higher than at day 0 and than in MenACWY recipients. The 56-69-year group was small, and its depth increase did not reach significance, likely because of low power. Conclusions about previously exposed vaccinees were limited because only a handful of AZD1222 recipients were SARS-CoV-2 seropositive at baseline. Participants were mostly white British, with more females than males. The authors suggested clonal diversity may have been underestimated. Because no samples from the day 14 peak response were available, repertoires could be characterized only after the peak T cell response. Reportedly, close to half of the unique spike-specific TCRs recognized epitopes lying outside the regions that are mutated in the B.1.351 and B.1.1.7 variants.

The time point label, read with the paper, signifies: about 28 days (+/-7) after the second vaccine dose. AZD1222 recipients with second doses at about 4 weeks or about 12 weeks were pooled, because spike-specific TCR depth and breadth did not differ between schedules. Vaccinee samples came from UK trials COV001 and COV002, including a single-blind randomized controlled phase 2/3 trial of AZD1222 (ChAdOx1 nCoV-19) in healthy adults. For TCRbeta chain sequencing, PBMC samples from trial participants were taken at day 0 and at day 28 after the second dose. Sequences LNHDA (CDR1) and SQIVND (CDR2) are obtained from the germline V gene (reference sequence). Including the terminal cysteine and phenylalanine, the CDR3 comprises 14 residues. Only the CDR3 region is kept as DNA, spanning 42 bases read in frame from base 1. At the junction V is shortened by 7 bases and J by 3 bases, with 12 bases in between.

Details on this clone: Its antigen is still unknown. Within one base of it there is no much larger clone, and no base qualities were kept.

The CDR3 regions of human TCRbeta chains were analyzed by immunosequencing. The original methods were these. TCRs in the repertoires were compared against a reference library of SARS-CoV-2-specific TCRs that had been generated with the MIRA antigen-specificity platform. Breadth meant the fraction of unique TCRs that were SARS-CoV-2-associated, whereas depth meant the fraction of total T cells that were SARS-CoV-2-associated. Each spike-specific TCR was assigned to its reactive spike region and to a CD4 or CD8 class using the MIRA data. Log10-transformed breadth and depth values were compared by one-way ANOVA with Sidak's multiple comparisons tests. In its TCRdb copy, this immuneACCESS table keeps in-frame sequences only and misses some clones. Where compared with another copy, unresolved V genes explain less than half of these, and the others have no known cause. The V and J calls and clone size were taken over from that table, and D and trimming were inferred from the DNA. The sample contains some 94,000 clones, roughly nine tenths of them found a single time. Approximately 5% of the sample lies in the top ten.

Sequencing was performed on peripheral blood, taken 28 days after the second AZD1222 dose. The source is an adult who received the AZD1222 COVID-19 vaccine. The chain couples TRBV19 to TRBJ2-2; a confident D gene designation cannot be given. The nucleotide sequence reads as follows: TGTGCCAGTATCGGAGTTGTGGACACCGGGGAGCTGTTTTTT. Translated, it gives CASIGVVDTGELFF.